Below, 16 T cell receptor beta chains from the same sample are listed, as sequenced in a study of OX40 agonist ivuxolimab in advanced cancers. Assay: immunoSEQ multiplex PCR; the TCRdb copy retains only in-frame clones and omits some. The sample lists some 30,000 clones, 70% to 80% occurring once. The sample in question was CD4+ or CD8+ T cells sorted from blood, obtained in a trial of the OX40 agonist ivuxolimab. The receptor source for this set is an adult with an advanced solid tumor such as melanoma, head and neck, liver or kidney cancer.

V and J are TRBV19 and TRBJ1-1, with 8 bases that match TRBD1. The CDR3 totals 14 residues. V shed 6 bases, J shed 1 base, and the junction held 4 bases outside the gene matches. Germline V gene data show CDR1 as LNHDA and CDR2 as SQIVND (reference sequence). CDR3 nucleotide sequence: TGTGCCAGTAGAAGACAGGGGCCGAACACTGAAGCTTTCTTT. Residues: CASRRQGPNTEAFF.

The chain has TRBV28 and TRBJ2-1; 12 positions agree with TRBD1. The CDR3 extends over 20 amino acids. V shed 6 bases and J 1 base; nucleotides not matched to a gene: 16. The V gene's germline CDR1 is MDHEN and CDR2 SYDVKM. CDR3 in amino acids: CASSLDLGQGATHSYNEQFF. CDR3 nucleotides: TGTGCCAGCAGCTTAGACTTGGGACAGGGGGCTACTCATTCCTACAATGAGCAGTTCTTC.

The rearrangement joins TRBV18 to TRBJ2-7; D remains unclear. CDR1 KGHSH and CDR2 LQKENI come from the germline V gene. V lost 2 bases and J 0 bases, leaving 5 bases between the germline ends. This CDR3 has 13 residues. The CDR3 DNA sequence: TGTGCCAGCTCACCAACTACCTCCTACGAGCAGTACTTC. Its protein is CASSPTTSYEQYF.

The V call is TRBV7-2, the J call TRBJ1-1; 8 bases are shared with TRBD1. Germline V gene lookup returns CDR1 SGHTA and CDR2 FQGNSA. The CDR3 is 12 residues long. V lost 5 bases and J lost 9; bases outside the gene matches: 5. CDR3 amino acids: CASSRQGRQAFF. CDR3 nucleotide sequence: TGTGCCAGCAGCCGACAGGGGCGACAAGCTTTCTTT.

The chain recombines TRBV6-1 with TRBJ1-4; D gene ambiguous. V was cut by 9 bases and J by 10 bases, with 9 bases left in between. CDR1 and CDR2 from the germline V gene are MNHNS and SASEGT. The CDR3 runs 10 residues. The CDR3 protein is CASGPGKLFF. Written as DNA, the CDR3 is TGTGCCAGTGGACCTGGAAAACTGTTTTTT.

The chain is built from TRBV11-2 and TRBJ2-7; D is unclear. From germline, CDR1 is SGHAT and CDR2 FQNNGV. The CDR3 is made up of 14 amino acids. V shed 1 base and J shed 3 bases, with 10 bases lying between them. CDR3 residues: CASSLGAYGYEQYF. CDR3 DNA: TGTGCCAGCAGCTTAGGTGCATATGGCTACGAGCAGTACTTC.

This chain connects TRBV30 to TRBJ2-2; no firm D call. V was clipped by 0 bases and J by 7 bases, with 6 bases between them. Germline assignment: CDR1 GTSNPN and CDR2 SVGIG (reference sequence). The CDR3 spans 12 residues. This chain's CDR3 is CAWSVLNGELFF. The CDR3 DNA follows: TGTGCCTGGAGTGTACTTAACGGGGAGCTGTTTTTT.

The chain uses TRBV10-3 and TRBJ2-5, with TRBD1 matching 7 bases. The CDR3 contains 15 residues. After removal of 10 bases from V and 5 bases from J, the junction contained 16 bases not matched to a gene. Looked up from germline, CDR1 is ENHRY and CDR2 is SYGVKD. Here the CDR3 reads CATHPGQEVRETQYF. In nucleotides, the CDR3 is TGTGCCACACATCCCGGACAGGAGGTTAGGGAGACCCAGTACTTC.

The J gene is TRBJ2-2, the V gene TRBV5-1; no clear D gene. Germline V lookup: CDR1 SGHRS, CDR2 YFSETQ. Trimming cost V 0 bases and J 0 bases, with 6 bases left between them. The length of the CDR3 is 15 residues. CDR3 amino acids: CASSLVGPNTGELFF. CDR3 nucleotides: TGCGCCAGCAGCTTGGTTGGACCGAACACCGGGGAGCTGTTTTTT.

The gene calls are TRBV9 and TRBJ2-1; D may correspond to TRBD1 or TRBD2 (5 bases each). V dropped 3 bases and J dropped 4 bases, with 20 bases sitting between them. This CDR3 region has 17 residues. Germline CDR1 SGDLS, CDR2 YYNGEE. The CDR3 sequence is CASSATTGIGGYNEQFF. The DNA of the CDR3 is TGTGCCAGCAGCGCAACTACAGGTATAGGAGGTTACAATGAGCAGTTCTTC.

The V call is TRBV14, the J call TRBJ2-7; the D is unclear. V lost 3 bases and J 3 bases, leaving 12 bases between the germline ends. The CDR3 contains 14 residues. Germline loops: CDR1 SGHDN, CDR2 FVKESK. For the CDR3, the DNA is TGTGCCAGCAGCCAGACGTGGGGAAGCTACGAGCAGTACTTC. This sequence encodes CASSQTWGSYEQYF.

The rearrangement links TRBV6-6 to TRBJ2-7; unclear D gene. Looked up from germline, CDR1 is MNHNY and CDR2 is SVGAGI (reference sequence). This CDR3 has 14 amino acids. The germline V and J ends were trimmed by 3 bases and 2 bases, with 11 bases remaining between them. The CDR3 loop is CASSYFDGTYEQYF. In nucleotides, the CDR3 is TGTGCCAGCAGTTATTTCGACGGTACCTACGAGCAGTACTTC.

This clone has a single count. The CDR3 DNA reads as TGTGCCATCAGTGAGTCAGGCGGGGATGAGCAGTTCTTC. This encodes CAISESGGDEQFF. V is TRBV10-3 and J is TRBJ2-1; a weak D match, TRBD2 (6 bases). This CDR3 contains 13 residues. With 0 bases removed from V and 8 bases from J, the gap between germline ends came to 8 bases. CDR1 and CDR2 from the germline V gene are ENHRY and SYGVKD.

The chain couples TRBV10-1 to TRBJ1-1; D remains unclear. This CDR3 contains 14 residues. Germline V gene lookup returns CDR1 WNHNN and CDR2 SYGVQD (reference sequence). Trimming took 4 bases from V and 0 from J, leaving 9 bases between them. The CDR3, as DNA: TGCGCCAGCAGTGTCTCCAATTTGAACACTGAAGCTTTCTTT. It specifies CASSVSNLNTEAFF.

This chain links TRBV4-1 with TRBJ1-5; D is undetermined. Trimming took off 0 bases at V and 7 bases at J, with 7 bases between the two ends. CDR1 and CDR2 from the germline V gene are MGHRA and YSYEKL. CDR3 length equals 13 residues. The CDR3 loop reads CASSQDQSQPQHF. CDR3 DNA sequence: TGCGCCAGCAGCCAAGATCAAAGCCAGCCCCAGCATTTT.

This sequence joins TRBV5-6 and TRBJ1-1; D possibly corresponds to TRBD1 (5 bases). The V end was cut by 7 bases, the J end by 6 bases, with 16 bases between. Germline V CDR1 and CDR2: SGHDT, YYEEEE. This CDR3 is built from 13 residues. CDR3 nucleotides: TGTGCCAGCTTCGCAGGGTATCCCGCTGAAGCTTTCTTT. Encoded protein: CASFAGYPAEAFF.